What follows are 18 T cell receptor beta chains derived from one specimen sequenced in a study of T cell responses to AZD1222 COVID-19 vaccine. Clones were read by immunoSEQ multiplex PCR, and TCRdb kept only the in-frame ones, dropping some. The data contain 95,000 to 150,000 clones, about 90% of them singletons. The specimen was peripheral blood, collected on day 0 of AZD1222 vaccination. The receptor set was obtained from an adult in good health.

V usage is TRBV28 and J usage is TRBJ1-1; D uncertain. The V and J ends lost 1 base and 3 bases respectively, with 9 bases between them. Germline values: CDR1 MDHEN, CDR2 SYDVKM. The CDR3 is made up of 14 amino acids. The CDR3 protein is CASSLYGRYTEAFF. DNA for the CDR3: TGTGCCAGCAGTTTATATGGGCGATACACTGAAGCTTTCTTT. The complete variable domain, with remaining parts taken from reference TRBV28 and TRBJ1-1, reads DVKVTQSSRYLVKRTGEKVFLECVQDMDHENMFWYRQDPGLGLRLIYFSYDVKMKEKGDIPEGYSVSREKKERFSLILESASTNQTSMYLCASSLYGRYTEAFFGQGTRLTVV.

The chain is built from TRBV6-4 and TRBJ2-7; TRBD1 matches at 9 bases. Trimming at V came to 4 bases and at J to 3 bases, leaving 7 bases not matched to a gene. CDR3 length equals 15 residues. Germline V CDR1 and CDR2: MRHNA, SNTAGT. The CDR3 DNA sequence: TGTGCCAGCAGTGCATTCGGGACAGGGCTCTACGAGCAGTACTTC. This translates into CASSAFGTGLYEQYF.

The V gene is TRBV5-5, the J gene TRBJ1-6; D is ambiguous. Trimming removed 2 bases from V and 1 base from J, with 13 bases in between. The CDR3 is 17 amino acids. CDR1 is SGHKS, CDR2 YYEKEE, per germline (reference sequence). CDR3 coding DNA: TGTGCCAGCAGCTTTAAGGGTAAGGAGTCCTATAATTCACCCCTCCACTTT. Protein: CASSFKGKESYNSPLHF.

The chain recombines TRBV7-8 with TRBJ1-2, with TRBD1 as a possible D gene (5 bases). Germline loops: CDR1 SGHVS, CDR2 FQNEAQ. The CDR3 runs 15 residues. V gave up 4 bases and J gave up 4 bases, with 16 bases separating them. The CDR3: CASSSGQGAFYGYTF. CDR3 in DNA: TGTGCCAGCAGCTCGGGGCAGGGAGCCTTCTATGGCTACACCTTC.

This clone was picked up a small number of times. The chain employs TRBV6-5 and TRBJ1-5; a weak D match, TRBD1 (6 bases). The V gene's germline CDR1 is MNHEY and CDR2 SVGAGI. Trimming pared 5 bases from V and 6 bases from J, leaving 17 bases between. The length of the CDR3 is 15 residues. CDR3 coding DNA: TGTGCCAGCAGTATCACGGGGGGGGCCCTTCAGCCCCAGCATTTT. This translates into CASSITGGALQPQHF.

This rearrangement joins TRBV4-1 to TRBJ1-5; 7 bases are a match to TRBD1. The germline V gene encodes CDR1 MGHRA and CDR2 YSYEKL. V trimming: 0 bases; J trimming: 3 bases; junction bases outside the gene matches: 8. The CDR3 has 17 residues. CDR3 nucleotide sequence: TGCGCCAGCAGCCAAGATCGGGCCAGGGGGTTCAATCAGCCCCAGCATTTT. Its translation is CASSQDRARGFNQPQHF.

This sequence joins TRBV4-3 and TRBJ2-1; D is possibly TRBD1 (6 bases). The CDR3 covers 17 residues. Per germline, CDR1 LGHNA and CDR2 YSLEER. Trimming pared 0 bases from V and 4 bases from J, leaving 16 bases between. CDR3 sequence (DNA): TGCGCCAGCAGCCAAGAGTTGGTGGGGGCAACATACAATGAGCAGTTCTTC. The encoded protein is CASSQELVGATYNEQFF.

The chain is built from TRBV5-1 and TRBJ1-6, with 12 bases that match TRBD1. This CDR3 region has 17 residues. Germline-derived CDR1 and CDR2 are SGHRS and YFSETQ. J lost 7 bases, V lost 5 bases, and 10 bases had no gene match. In nucleotides, the CDR3 is TGCGCCAGCAGTATGGGGGACAGGGGGCGCGGGAATTCACCCCTCCACTTT. It specifies CASSMGDRGRGNSPLHF.

This clone was seen once. This chain joins TRBV7-2 and TRBJ1-4, with D possibly being TRBD1 (6 bases). Trimming cost V 6 bases and J 8 bases, with 19 bases left between them. This CDR3 comprises 15 residues. Germline CDR1 SGHTA, CDR2 FQGNSA. CDR3 DNA: TGTGCCAGCAGAGAGGGGCAACACAGGGCGGAAAAACTGTTTTTT. This translates into CASREGQHRAEKLFF.

The table lists this clone with a count of one. As DNA, the CDR3 is TGTGCCAGCAGTTACCTAGTGGTTATTGGAGAGACCCAGTACTTC. Translating gives CASSYLVVIGETQYF. V is TRBV6-2 or TRBV6-3 and J is TRBJ2-5; D unresolved. CDR1 and CDR2 (germline): MNHEY, SVGEGT. The CDR3 is 15 residues long. V was trimmed by 2 bases and J by 4 bases, leaving 14 bases between them.

The J gene is TRBJ1-1, the V gene TRBV20-1, with a possible D match to TRBD1 (5 bases). Trimming removed 3 bases at V and 3 bases at J, with 17 bases between. CDR1 and CDR2 from the germline V gene are DFQATT and SNEGSKA (reference sequence). CDR3 length: 15 amino acids. CDR3 coding DNA: TGCAGTGCTAGTATTGGGACGGCCAAGTACACTGAAGCTTTCTTT. Translated, it gives CSASIGTAKYTEAFF.

The J gene is TRBJ2-7, the V gene TRBV9, with a possible D match to TRBD1 (6 bases). The V end lost 4 bases, the J end lost 3 bases, and 23 bases lay between the germline ends. Germline V gives CDR1 SGDLS, CDR2 YYNGEE. This CDR3 is 17 amino acids long. The CDR3 DNA sequence: TGTGCCAGCAGCCCCGGGACACTGACTCGACCGGGCTACGAGCAGTACTTC. This sequence encodes CASSPGTLTRPGYEQYF.

This chain connects TRBV14 to TRBJ2-2; D is ambiguous. The CDR3 totals 17 residues. Deletions cut 0 bases from V and 4 bases from J, with 15 bases between. Germline values: CDR1 SGHDN, CDR2 FVKESK. In DNA form, the CDR3 reads TGTGCCAGCAGCCAAGATTACCACAGTACCCCCACCGGGGAGCTGTTTTTT. Protein product: CASSQDYHSTPTGELFF.

The chain combines TRBV7-2 with TRBJ1-5; D remains ambiguous. The germline gives CDR1 SGHTA, CDR2 FQGNSA. V dropped 2 bases and J dropped 7 bases, with 15 bases sitting between them. The CDR3 consists of 15 residues. The CDR3 nucleotides are TGTGCCAGCAGCTTAAGTCCTGAGGGTCGGCAGCCCCAGCATTTT. Protein product: CASSLSPEGRQPQHF.

The CDR3 nucleotides read TGTGCCAGCAGTGAAACGACAGGCGGTAGCCCTAAAGAGACCCAGTACTTC. Translated: CASSETTGGSPKETQYF. The chain has TRBV25-1 and TRBJ2-5, with D possibly being TRBD1 (6 bases). Per germline, CDR1 MGHDK and CDR2 SYGVNS. Trimming removed 2 bases from V and 3 bases from J, with 19 bases in between. This CDR3 has 17 residues. Full variable domain (rest looked up from reference TRBV25-1 and TRBJ2-5): EADIYQTPRYLVIGTGKKITLECSQTMGHDKMYWYQQDPGMELHLIHYSYGVNSTEKGDLSSESTVSRIRTEHFPLTLESARPSHTSQYLCASSETTGGSPKETQYFGPGTRLLVL.

The genes are TRBV21-1 and TRBJ1-5; the table's D gene call, TRBD1, was not cross checked with the DNA. TRBV21-1 is given as a pseudogene. There are 13 residues in the CDR3. The CDR3 coding sequence is TGTGCCAGCAGTACGGACAGTTATCAGCCCCAGCATTTT. Amino acid sequence: CASSTDSYQPQHF.

The chain employs TRBV7-2 and TRBJ2-7, with TRBD2 matching 12 bases. Germline V gene sequence: CDR1 SGHTA, CDR2 FQGNSA. V dropped 3 bases and J dropped 2; count of bases not matched to a gene: 5. CDR3 length: 16 residues. CDR3 in amino acids: CASSFPSSGRAYEQYF. The DNA for the CDR3 is TGTGCCAGCAGCTTTCCCTCTAGCGGGAGGGCCTACGAGCAGTACTTC.

The chain joins TRBV7-9 to TRBJ1-2; a weak D match, TRBD1 (6 bases). The CDR3 consists of 15 residues. The V end lost 5 bases, the J end lost 6 bases, and 19 bases lay between the germline ends. Germline V lookup: CDR1 SEHNR, CDR2 FQNEAQ (reference sequence). The CDR3 nucleotides read TGTGCCAGCAGCCTGCAAACCTCAGGGGAGAATGGCTACACCTTC. Its protein product is CASSLQTSGENGYTF. The full variable domain, rest sourced from reference TRBV7-9 and TRBJ1-2, is DTGVSQNPRHKITKRGQNVTFRCDPISEHNRLYWYRQTLGQGPEFLTYFQNEAQLEKSRLLSDRFSAERPKGSFSTLEIQRTEQGDSAMYLCASSLQTSGENGYTFGSGTRLTVV.